This T cell receptor (beta chain) comes out of a study of CD8+ T cells in alopecia areata. Whole-study context: A 6-month off-drug phase came after tofacitinib, which had lasted 6 to 18 months. Study observations and caveats: Sequencing of scalp tissue also captures the resident alphabeta T cells of normal skin. TCR sharing across patients was less clear than in mice, possibly HLA-related. Lesional scalp exceeded normal scalp in clonality, especially in alopecia totalis/universalis.

Of note for this clone: Its antigen is unknown.

Researchers gathered lesional scalp punch biopsies and peripheral blood from patients with alopecia areata. RNA was isolated and reverse transcribed to cDNA, the sequencing template. Some clones are missing from TCRdb's copy, which holds only in-frame ones; the method was immunoSEQ multiplex PCR. The sample lists 9,500 to 15,000 clones, roughly three fifths seen once, with under 15% in the top ten. This sequence originates from a human donor with alopecia areata. The sample was skin.

The CDR3, as DNA: TGTGCCAGCAGTCCCTGGGACAGGGGGATTTCCTACGAGCAGTACTTC. It is translated as CASSPWDRGISYEQYF. V gene TRBV27 combines with J gene TRBJ2-7, with 11 bases that match TRBD1. J gave up 1 base and V 5 bases, and 7 bases lay outside the gene matches. The CDR3 totals 16 residues. Per the germline V gene, CDR1 is MNHEY and CDR2 is SMNVEV (reference sequence).